This TCR beta chain was profiled in a study of lymphopenia after photon versus proton radiotherapy. The repertoire was sequenced with immunoSEQ multiplex PCR; TCRdb's copy has only in-frame clones and lacks some. The top ten hold 2.9% of the sample, which has roughly 18,000 clones, 84% seen once. Comment on this clone: The antigen is undetermined.

Notes on the study in general: Only patients who died were analyzed for survival; proton advantage is unproven. Post-nadir diversity loss with photons came from oligoclonal expansion, particularly CD8+ Temra cells. Post-nadir TCR diversity decline inversely tracked overall survival among those who died. Proton therapy kept repertoires fairly stable, unlike photons, which gained effector/memory cells.

V gave up 3 bases and J gave up 3 bases, with 8 bases separating them. Germline CDR1 LNHDA, CDR2 SQIVND (reference sequence). This CDR3 spans 14 amino acids. The TCR originated in a woman aged 45 to 65 with pancreatic cancer. The chain couples TRBV19 to TRBJ2-2; D might be TRBD1 or TRBD2, each matching 5 bases. Sample: peripheral blood, taken from a patient treated with photon-based radiotherapy. The CDR3: CASSMGVYTGELFF. The CDR3 region has the DNA TGTGCCAGTAGTATGGGGGTCTACACCGGGGAGCTGTTTTTT.